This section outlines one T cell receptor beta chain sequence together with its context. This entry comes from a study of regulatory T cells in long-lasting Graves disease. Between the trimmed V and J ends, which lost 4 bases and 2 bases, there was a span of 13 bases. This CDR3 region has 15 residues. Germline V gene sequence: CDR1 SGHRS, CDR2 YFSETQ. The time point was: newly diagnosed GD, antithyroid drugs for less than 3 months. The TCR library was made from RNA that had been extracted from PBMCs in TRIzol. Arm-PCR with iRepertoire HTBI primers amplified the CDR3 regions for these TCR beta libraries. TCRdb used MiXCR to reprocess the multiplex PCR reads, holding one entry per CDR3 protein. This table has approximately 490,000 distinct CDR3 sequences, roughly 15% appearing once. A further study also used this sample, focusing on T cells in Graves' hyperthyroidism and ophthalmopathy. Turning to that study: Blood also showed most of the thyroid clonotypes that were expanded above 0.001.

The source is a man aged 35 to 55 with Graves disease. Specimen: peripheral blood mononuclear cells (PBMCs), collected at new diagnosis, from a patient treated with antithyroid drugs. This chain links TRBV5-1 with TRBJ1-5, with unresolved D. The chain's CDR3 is CASSRTAGGNQPQHF. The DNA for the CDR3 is TGCGCCAGCAGCCGAACGGCCGGTGGCAATCAGCCCCAGCATTTT.